Listed here are 21 T cell receptor beta chains from one sample, sequenced in a study of CD8+ T cells in alopecia areata. Treatment defined: oral pan-JAK inhibitor, 5-10 mg twice daily. cDNA reverse transcribed from extracted RNA served as the sequencing template. Clones were read by immunoSEQ multiplex PCR, and TCRdb kept only the in-frame ones, dropping some. The sample holds a few hundred thousand clones, around 64% seen once. The source was CD4+ T cells sorted from blood, collected around week 54, from a patient treated with tofacitinib. The receptors derive from a human donor with alopecia areata.

CDR3: CASSLTGAPEAQYF. The CDR3, as DNA: TGCGCCAGCAGCCTGACGGGAGCCCCGGAGGCCCAGTACTTC. The chain uses TRBV4-1 and TRBJ2-5; TRBD2 is a possible D gene (6 bases). This CDR3 region has 14 residues. Germline V gene lookup returns CDR1 MGHRA and CDR2 YSYEKL. The V and J ends lost 4 bases and 9 bases respectively, with 18 bases between them.

V gene TRBV5-6 combines with J gene TRBJ1-5, with 9 bases matching TRBD1. Germline values: CDR1 SGHDT, CDR2 YYEEEE. The CDR3 runs to 14 residues. V lost 2 bases to trimming and J lost 6 bases; unmatched junction nucleotides: 3. CDR3 nucleotide sequence: TGTGCCAGCAGCTTTGGGACAGGGACTCAGCCCCAGCATTTT. This translates into CASSFGTGTQPQHF.

The chain links TRBV6-5 to TRBJ2-5; D gene uncertain. V shed 10 bases and J shed 0 bases, with 9 bases lying between them. Germline lookup yields CDR1 MNHEY and CDR2 SVGAGI. The CDR3 runs to 12 residues. CDR3 DNA sequence: TGTGCCACCGCACAGAACCAAGAGACCCAGTACTTC. Translation: CATAQNQETQYF.

This chain's CDR3 is CASSLGPDSLYGYTF. The CDR3 DNA reads TGCGCCAGCAGCTTGGGCCCCGACAGCCTCTATGGCTACACCTTC. The chain is built from TRBV5-1 and TRBJ1-2, with TRBD1 as a possible D gene (5 bases). With 0 bases removed from V and 4 bases from J, the gap between germline ends came to 13 bases. The CDR3 extends over 15 amino acids. CDR1 is SGHRS, CDR2 YFSETQ, per germline.

The genes are TRBV5-1 and TRBJ1-6; 7 bases line up with TRBD1. Germline V gene data show CDR1 as SGHRS and CDR2 as YFSETQ. Unmatched junction bases numbered 5, after V lost 4 bases and J lost 4 bases. This CDR3 contains 15 residues. CDR3 sequence reads: CASSTTGKYNSPLHF. DNA for the CDR3: TGCGCCAGCAGCACGACAGGGAAATATAATTCACCCCTCCACTTT.

This rearrangement joins TRBV5-1 to TRBJ2-7; 9 bases map to TRBD1. Trimming took 4 bases from V and 3 from J; bases not matched to a gene: 8. The CDR3 spans 15 residues. Germline CDR1 reads SGHRS; CDR2 reads YFSETQ. Here the CDR3 reads CASSITGGTLYEQYF. The CDR3 DNA follows: TGCGCCAGCAGCATAACAGGGGGCACACTCTACGAGCAGTACTTC.

This clone has only one observation. The chain combines TRBV4-3 with TRBJ1-1, with D hard to call. In germline, CDR1 is LGHNA, CDR2 YSLEER. The CDR3 extends over 14 amino acids. Trimming took 0 bases from V and 6 from J, leaving 11 bases between them. The CDR3 coding sequence is TGCGCCAGCAGCCAAGATGCATTGTCTCCTGAAGCTTTCTTT. It encodes CASSQDALSPEAFF.

This clone was observed a few times. This sequence joins TRBV7-2 and TRBJ2-6; possibly TRBD2 for D (5 bases). CDR3 length: 18 amino acids. CDR1 is SGHTA, CDR2 FQGNSA, per germline. Trimming took off 1 base at V and 6 bases at J, with 19 bases between the two ends. The CDR3 loop reads CASSLVPGMGVEANVLTF. CDR3 sequence (DNA): TGTGCCAGCAGCTTAGTCCCGGGGATGGGTGTGGAGGCCAACGTCCTGACTTTC.

This clone was picked up a small number of times. V gene TRBV29-1 combines with J gene TRBJ1-2, with 8 bases identical to TRBD1. This CDR3 comprises 14 residues. The V gene's germline CDR1 is SQVTM and CDR2 ANQGSEA. The trim removed 7 bases at V and 7 bases at J, leaving 14 bases unmatched. This chain's CDR3 is CSAAVGQGAVGYTF. The CDR3 nucleotides read TGCAGCGCCGCGGTGGGGCAGGGGGCCGTTGGCTACACCTTC. Together with reference TRBV29-1 and TRBJ1-2, the CDR3 gives the full variable domain: SAVISQKPSRDICQRGTSLTIQCQVDSQVTMMFWYRQQPGQSLTLIATANQGSEATYESGFVIDKFPISRPNLTFSTLTVSNMSPEDSSIYLCSAAVGQGAVGYTFGSGTRLTVV.

This chain connects TRBV4-1 to TRBJ2-1; 7 bases are shared with TRBD1. CDR3 size: 18 residues. V dropped 5 bases and J dropped 3; count of bases not matched to a gene: 16. The germline V gene has CDR1 MGHRA and CDR2 YSYEKL. The CDR3, as DNA: TGCGCCAGCAGCGGCCCCCCCCCACAGGGGACAAACTACAATGAGCAGTTCTTC. This translates into CASSGPPPQGTNYNEQFF.

This clone occurred a few times. The V and J genes are TRBV7-2 and TRBJ2-6; no clear D gene. Germline CDR1 is SGHTA and CDR2 is FQGNSA. V gave up 5 bases and J gave up 0 bases, with 8 bases separating them. The CDR3 totals 15 residues. The CDR3 bases are TGTGCCAGCAGCGCCCAGAGCTCTGGGGCCAACGTCCTGACTTTC. This sequence encodes CASSAQSSGANVLTF.

CDR3 protein: CASSVAESGQETQYF. In DNA, the CDR3 is TGTGCCAGCAGCGTAGCTGAATCAGGGCAAGAGACCCAGTACTTC. The chain couples TRBV9 to TRBJ2-5; D perhaps matches TRBD1 (5 bases). Germline V gene lookup returns CDR1 SGDLS and CDR2 YYNGEE. CDR3 length: 15 residues. V was clipped by 0 bases and J by 2 bases, with 11 bases between them. Full variable domain (remainder filled in from reference TRBV9 and TRBJ2-5): DSGVTQTPKHLITATGQRVTLRCSPRSGDLSVYWYQQSLDQGLQFLIQYYNGEERAKGNILERFSAQQFPDLHSELNLSSLELGDSALYFCASSVAESGQETQYFGPGTRLLVL.

The chain couples TRBV29-1 to TRBJ2-1; 11 nucleotides match TRBD2. V lost 0 bases and J lost 10; bases outside the gene matches: 5. Germline V CDR1 and CDR2: SQVTM, ANQGSEA. The CDR3 length is 14 residues. The CDR3 nucleotides are TGCAGCGTTGAAGACCGACTAGCGGGGTGGGAGCAGTTCTTC. This sequence encodes CSVEDRLAGWEQFF.

This rearrangement joins TRBV2 to TRBJ2-3; 10 bases map to TRBD2. The germline V gene has CDR1 SNHLY and CDR2 FYNNEI. The J segment lost 2 bases and the V segment lost 3 bases, leaving 8 bases of the junction unmatched. The CDR3 totals 17 residues. The CDR3 region has the DNA TGTGCCAGCAGTGAGCTCCAGCGGGGGGGACCCACAGATACGCAGTATTTT. This codes for CASSELQRGGPTDTQYF.

This chain uses TRBV7-9 with TRBJ2-7, with D perhaps matching TRBD2 (5 bases). Looked up from germline, CDR1 is SEHNR and CDR2 is FQNEAQ (reference sequence). V was trimmed by 7 bases and J by 2 bases, leaving 15 bases between them. The CDR3 has 14 residues. The CDR3 sequence is CASIRTGIPYEQYF. The CDR3 coding sequence is TGTGCCAGCATCCGGACGGGAATTCCCTACGAGCAGTACTTC.

This chain uses TRBV9 with TRBJ2-1; unclear D gene. Germline CDR1 is SGDLS and CDR2 is YYNGEE. With 2 bases removed from V and 2 bases from J, the gap between germline ends came to 5 bases. CDR3 length equals 13 residues. The CDR3 nucleotides are TGTGCCAGCAGCGTTGGCACCTACAATGAGCAGTTCTTC. This encodes CASSVGTYNEQFF.

The V gene is TRBV5-1, the J gene TRBJ1-6, with D unresolved. Germline V lookup: CDR1 SGHRS, CDR2 YFSETQ. The CDR3 extends over 14 amino acids. The germline V and J ends were trimmed by 0 bases and 9 bases, with 10 bases remaining between them. CDR3 sequence reads: CASSLAAEGSPLHF. The CDR3 DNA is TGCGCCAGCAGCTTGGCCGCGGAGGGTTCACCCCTCCACTTT. Full variable domain (remainder filled in from reference TRBV5-1 and TRBJ1-6): KAGVTQTPRYLIKTRGQQVTLSCSPISGHRSVSWYQQTPGQGLQFLFEYFSETQRNKGNFPGRFSGRQFSNSRSEMNVSTLELGDSALYLCASSLAAEGSPLHFGNGTRLTVT.

The genes are TRBV7-2 and TRBJ1-5; D ambiguous. From germline, CDR1 is SGHTA and CDR2 FQGNSA. V was pared by 1 base and J by 2 bases, with 9 bases between. This CDR3 is built from 15 residues. In DNA, the CDR3 is TGTGCCAGCAGCTTAGTTGCGGGCGGCAATCAGCCCCAGCATTTT. This encodes CASSLVAGGNQPQHF.

In its sample, this clone was seen a few times. The chain joins TRBV7-2 to TRBJ1-4; the D is unclear. The CDR3 runs to 15 residues. In germline, CDR1 is SGHTA, CDR2 FQGNSA. V was clipped by 1 base and J by 7 bases, with 13 bases between them. The CDR3 coding sequence is TGTGCCAGCAGCTTAGTAGTTGGACGGGGTGAAAAACTGTTTTTT. It encodes CASSLVVGRGEKLFF.

The chain joins TRBV30 to TRBJ1-6; TRBD1 is a possible D gene (5 bases). CDR1 and CDR2 from the germline V gene are GTSNPN and SVGIG (reference sequence). V was clipped by 2 bases and J by 13 bases, with 12 bases between them. This CDR3 is 12 amino acids long. The CDR3 coding sequence is TGTGCCTGGAGTACGGAGCAGGGTCCCCTCCACTTT. This encodes CAWSTEQGPLHF.

The rearrangement uses TRBV5-1 and TRBJ2-4, with D possibly TRBD1 on 5 matching bases. Per germline, CDR1 SGHRS and CDR2 YFSETQ. The CDR3 covers 13 residues. V lost 0 bases to trimming and J lost 10 bases, with 11 bases between them. The CDR3 spells CASSLADRAIQYF. CDR3 sequence (DNA): TGCGCCAGCAGCTTGGCCGACAGAGCAATTCAGTACTTC. The full variable domain, in which reference TRBV5-1 and TRBJ2-4 provide the parts outside the CDR3, is KAGVTQTPRYLIKTRGQQVTLSCSPISGHRSVSWYQQTPGQGLQFLFEYFSETQRNKGNFPGRFSGRQFSNSRSEMNVSTLELGDSALYLCASSLADRAIQYFGAGTRLSVL.